This TCR beta chain comes out of a study of neurological immune-mediated disorders. Healthy controls consisted of blood bank volunteers in Maryland, USA. The CDR3 sequence is 13 residues long. Germline V CDR1 and CDR2: ENHRY, SYGVKD. The V end was cut by 9 bases, the J end by 4 bases, with 12 bases between. TCRdb reprocessed the 5' RACE reads via MiXCR and lists one record per CDR3 protein. The sample yields approximately 82,000 distinct CDR3 sequences, roughly 13% seen once. This clonotype came up many times. This clonotype was sampled from a woman aged 50 to 60 in good health. The source material was PBMCs. The chain joins TRBV10-3 to TRBJ1-4; perhaps TRBD1 as D (6 bases). CDR3 sequence: CAIARGLNEKLFF. The DNA of the CDR3 is TGTGCCATAGCCCGGGGGCTTAATGAAAAACTGTTTTTT.